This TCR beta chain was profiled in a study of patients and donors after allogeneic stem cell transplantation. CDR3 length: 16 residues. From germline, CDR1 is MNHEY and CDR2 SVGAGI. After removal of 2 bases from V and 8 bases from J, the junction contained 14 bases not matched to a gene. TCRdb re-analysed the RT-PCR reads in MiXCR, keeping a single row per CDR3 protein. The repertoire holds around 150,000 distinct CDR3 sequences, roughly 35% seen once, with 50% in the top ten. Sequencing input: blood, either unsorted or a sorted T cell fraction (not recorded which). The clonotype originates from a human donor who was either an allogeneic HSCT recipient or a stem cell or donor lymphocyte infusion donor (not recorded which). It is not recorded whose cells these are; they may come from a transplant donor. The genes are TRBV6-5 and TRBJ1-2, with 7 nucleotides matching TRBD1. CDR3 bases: TGTGCCAGCAGTTACCTACGAACGGACAGGCGCTCAGGCTACACCTTC. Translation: CASSYLRTDRRSGYTF.